Presented here are 8 T cell receptor beta chains from one specimen sequenced in a study of CD8 T cells in Susac syndrome. RNA, at roughly 0.5 to 1 ug, was reverse transcribed with random hexamers. Each CDR3 protein is one row after TCRdb ran MiXCR on the immunoSEQ multiplex PCR reads. The sample contains approximately 180,000 distinct CDR3 sequences, 91% of which appear only once. Material: CD4+ T cells from PBMCs. The receptors were gathered from a human donor with Susac syndrome.

V is TRBV20-1 and J is TRBJ1-2; no clear D gene. The germline V and J ends were trimmed by 3 bases and 0 bases, with 11 bases remaining between them. The CDR3 has 14 residues. Germline V gene data show CDR1 as DFQATT and CDR2 as SNEGSKA (reference sequence). CDR3 DNA sequence: TGCAGTGCTAGTTCCAGCCCATCTAACTATGGCTACACCTTC. This codes for CSASSSPSNYGYTF.

V and J are TRBV20-1 and TRBJ2-5, with no clear D. Germline assignment: CDR1 DFQATT and CDR2 SNEGSKA (reference sequence). Between the trimmed V and J ends, which lost 1 base and 1 base, there was a span of 4 bases. The CDR3 runs 12 residues. The CDR3 loop reads CSARVPQETQYF. CDR3 nucleotides: TGCAGTGCTAGAGTCCCCCAAGAGACCCAGTACTTC.

The genes are TRBV4-1 and TRBJ2-5; D is perhaps TRBD2 (6 bases). The CDR3 is made up of 18 amino acids. Germline CDR1 MGHRA, CDR2 YSYEKL. V gave up 3 bases and J gave up 0 bases, with 20 bases separating them. The CDR3 region has the DNA TGCGCCAGCAGCCAGGTAGCCGAAGCGCGGGGCTACCAAGAGACCCAGTACTTC. Translated: CASSQVAEARGYQETQYF.

The V call is TRBV15, the J call TRBJ2-7; TRBD1 is a possible D gene (5 bases). V was trimmed by 1 base and J by 3 bases, leaving 10 bases between them. Germline-derived CDR1 and CDR2 are LNHNV and YYDKDF (reference sequence). The CDR3 totals 14 residues. The DNA of the CDR3 is TGTGCCACCAGCAGAGGGAACAGGAACTACGAGCAGTACTTC. Its protein product is CATSRGNRNYEQYF.

This chain joins TRBV9 and TRBJ1-1; 7 bases are shared with TRBD1. Germline V gene sequence: CDR1 SGDLS, CDR2 YYNGEE. Trimming at V came to 3 bases and at J to 0 bases, leaving 11 bases not matched to a gene. CDR3 length: 17 residues. The CDR3, as DNA: TGTGCCAGCAGCGCAACCAGACAGGGACTTATGAACACTGAAGCTTTCTTT. Protein: CASSATRQGLMNTEAFF.

V is TRBV2 and J is TRBJ2-7, with TRBD2 matching 8 bases. V was pared by 6 bases and J by 5 bases, with 12 bases of the junction left unmatched. CDR1 and CDR2 from the germline V gene are SNHLY and FYNNEI. This CDR3 has 15 residues. The CDR3 spells CASSASGLALNEQYF. The CDR3 DNA reads as TGTGCCAGCAGCGCTAGCGGACTAGCTCTCAACGAGCAGTACTTC.

The chain has TRBV20-1 and TRBJ2-5; TRBD2 matches 12 bases. The junction had 3 bases not matched to a gene; V was cut back by 2 bases and J by 5 bases. CDR1 is DFQATT and CDR2 is SNEGSKA in the germline V gene (reference sequence). The CDR3 length is 14 residues. This chain's CDR3 is CSARLAGGVETQYF. The CDR3 DNA reads as TGCAGTGCTAGACTAGCGGGGGGGGTGGAGACCCAGTACTTC.

The chain couples TRBV20-1 to TRBJ2-7; D is unclear. Germline CDR1 DFQATT, CDR2 SNEGSKA (reference sequence). This CDR3 comprises 14 residues. Trimming took off 1 base at V and 2 bases at J, with 12 bases between the two ends. The CDR3 DNA reads as TGCAGTGCTAGAGCCCAGACTTTTACCTACGAGCAGTACTTC. Translating it yields CSARAQTFTYEQYF.